The 10 T cell receptor beta chains given below trace back to one sample, sequenced in a study of response to subunit inactivated influenza vaccine. TCRdb processed the RT-PCR reads anew with MiXCR; each CDR3 protein has one entry. The repertoire has hundreds of thousands of distinct CDR3 sequences, about 15% of them found once; the top ten carry approximately 7.6%. The sample in question was PBMCs from blood, obtained approximately 15 days before vaccination. These receptors came from a man aged 45 to 65 who received an inactivated influenza vaccine.

This clonotype has just a few counts. The chain joins TRBV14 to TRBJ1-6; a weak D match, TRBD1 (5 bases). V shed 5 bases and J shed 7 bases, with 12 bases lying between them. The CDR3 consists of 14 residues. Germline assignment: CDR1 SGHDN and CDR2 FVKESK. CDR3 residues: CASSDSGGNSPLHF. Here the CDR3 DNA reads TGTGCCAGCAGCGATAGTGGGGGAAATTCACCCCTCCACTTT.

The V and J genes are TRBV21-1 and TRBJ2-7; TRBD2, the table's D call, lacks a check against the DNA. TRBV21-1 is termed a pseudogene. This CDR3 is 16 amino acids long. The CDR3 DNA sequence: TGTGCCAGCAGCAAAGTCACGGGCCCGACGGACTACGAGCAGTACTTC. Translation gives CASSKVTGPTDYEQYF.

This clonotype was counted a few times. This chain connects TRBV6-1 to TRBJ2-2; the D gene is possibly TRBD2 (6 bases). Trimming pared 6 bases from V and 1 base from J, leaving 15 bases between. There are 16 residues in the CDR3. Germline lookup yields CDR1 MNHNS and CDR2 SASEGT. CDR3 nucleotides: TGTGCCAGCAGGAACCGCGGGACGGTGAACACCGGGGAGCTGTTTTTT. Protein product: CASRNRGTVNTGELFF.

This clonotype is a singleton in its sample. The chain joins TRBV21-1 to TRBJ2-5. TRBV21-1 is a listed pseudogene. The CDR3 is 15 residues long. CDR3 nucleotide sequence: TGTGCCAGCAGCACCCCGACGTGGAGTTGGGAGACCCAGTACTTC. Amino acids: CASSTPTWSWETQYF.

A few counts support this clonotype. The gene calls are TRBV7-9 and TRBJ2-7, with TRBD1 as a possible D gene (6 bases). Trimming took off 1 base at V and 0 bases at J, with 22 bases between the two ends. The CDR3 length is 19 residues. From germline, CDR1 is SEHNR and CDR2 FQNEAQ (reference sequence). The CDR3 DNA sequence: TGTGCCAGCAGCTTAGGGCTAAGAATCGGGACAAGTAACTCCTACGAGCAGTACTTC. This encodes CASSLGLRIGTSNSYEQYF.

This clonotype has just a few counts. The V gene is TRBV11-2, the J gene TRBJ2-7; TRBD1 aligns across 9 bases. The germline CDR1 and CDR2 sequences are SGHAT and FQNNGV. This CDR3 region has 16 residues. The trim removed 1 base at V and 1 base at J, leaving 5 bases unmatched. The chain's CDR3 is CASSLGLDRGSYEQYF. CDR3 nucleotide sequence: TGTGCCAGCAGCTTAGGATTGGACAGGGGATCCTACGAGCAGTACTTC.

In its sample, this clonotype was seen a few times. This rearrangement joins TRBV7-2 to TRBJ1-1; a possible D gene is TRBD1 (6 bases). V lost 5 bases and J 10 bases, leaving 26 bases between the germline ends. Per the germline V gene, CDR1 is SGHTA and CDR2 is FQGNSA. This CDR3 has 16 amino acids. CDR3 in amino acids: CASSIQGSSLIDAAFF. The CDR3 region has the DNA TGTGCCAGCAGCATTCAGGGGAGCTCACTGATCGATGCAGCTTTCTTT.

The chain employs TRBV12-3 or TRBV12-4 and TRBJ2-5, with TRBD2 matching 7 bases. The trim removed 9 bases at V and 5 bases at J, leaving 9 bases unmatched. This CDR3 is built from 13 residues. The CDR3: CASGDYSVETQYF. The DNA for the CDR3 is TGTGCCAGTGGGGACTATTCCGTTGAGACCCAGTACTTC.

Only a few counts were recorded for this clonotype. The rearrangement links TRBV28 to TRBJ1-4, with TRBD1 as a possible D gene (5 bases). The germline V gene has CDR1 MDHEN and CDR2 SYDVKM. V lost 3 bases and J 7 bases, leaving 15 bases between the germline ends. The CDR3 is 15 residues long. The DNA for the CDR3 is TGTGCCAGCAGTTTTATACCGCAGGGAGGTGAAAAACTGTTTTTT. This translates into CASSFIPQGGEKLFF.

The V gene is TRBV9, the J gene TRBJ2-7, with 9 bases that match TRBD1. Germline V gene sequence: CDR1 SGDLS, CDR2 YYNGEE. The J segment lost 2 bases and the V segment lost 3 bases, leaving 6 bases of the junction unmatched. This CDR3 contains 15 residues. CDR3 amino acids: CASSAGTGFPYEQYF. The CDR3 region has the DNA TGTGCCAGCAGCGCCGGGACAGGGTTCCCCTACGAGCAGTACTTC. The full variable domain, completed using reference TRBV9 and TRBJ2-7, is DSGVTQTPKHLITATGQRVTLRCSPRSGDLSVYWYQQSLDQGLQFLIQYYNGEERAKGNILERFSAQQFPDLHSELNLSSLELGDSALYFCASSAGTGFPYEQYFGPGTRLTVT.